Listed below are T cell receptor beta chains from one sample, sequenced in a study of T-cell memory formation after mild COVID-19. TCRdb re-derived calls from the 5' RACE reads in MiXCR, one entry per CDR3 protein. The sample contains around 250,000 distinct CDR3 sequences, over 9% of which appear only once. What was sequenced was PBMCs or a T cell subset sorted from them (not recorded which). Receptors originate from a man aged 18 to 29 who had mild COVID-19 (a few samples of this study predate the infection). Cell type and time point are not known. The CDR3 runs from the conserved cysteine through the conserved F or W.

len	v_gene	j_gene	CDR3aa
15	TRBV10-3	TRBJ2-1	CAISGTGVSYNEQFF
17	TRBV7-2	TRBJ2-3	CASSLFASAASTDTQYF
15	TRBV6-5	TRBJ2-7	CASSYSGAYAYEQYF
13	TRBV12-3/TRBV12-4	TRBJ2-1	CASRRVSYNEQFF
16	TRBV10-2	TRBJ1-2	CASSETYTHTSYGYTF
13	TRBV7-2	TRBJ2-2	CASTPRVAGELFF
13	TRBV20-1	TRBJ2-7	CSARRTVTYEQYF
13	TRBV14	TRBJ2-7	CAISVGAVYEQYF
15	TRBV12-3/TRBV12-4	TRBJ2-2	CASTSRGGRPGELFF
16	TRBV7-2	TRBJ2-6	CASSTRTGPGANVLTF
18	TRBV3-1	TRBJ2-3	CASSQDWPPGYSTDTQYF
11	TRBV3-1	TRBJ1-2	CASSSGDGYTF
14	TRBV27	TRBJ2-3	CASSFRQNTDTQYF
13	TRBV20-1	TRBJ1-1	CSAEGVVNTEAFF
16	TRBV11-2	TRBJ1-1	CASSGRDRGLGTEAFF
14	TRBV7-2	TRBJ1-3	CASTPSRGANTIYF
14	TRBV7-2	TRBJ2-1	CASSFGGGVNEQFF
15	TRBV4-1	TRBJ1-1	CASSQDPQGGTEAFF
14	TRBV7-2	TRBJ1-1	CASSNSWGVTEAFF
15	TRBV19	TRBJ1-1	CASSNYGTGVTEAFF
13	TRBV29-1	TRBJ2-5	CSVGGLEQETQYF
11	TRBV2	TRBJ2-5	CASRLEETQYF
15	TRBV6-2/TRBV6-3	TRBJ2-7	CASSYSRLDSYEQYF
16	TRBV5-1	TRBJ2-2	CASSPLTGVNTGELFF
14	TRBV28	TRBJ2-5	CASSDAGGWETQYF
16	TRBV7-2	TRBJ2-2	CASSLAGAGGHPELFF
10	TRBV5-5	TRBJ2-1	CASGRNEQFF
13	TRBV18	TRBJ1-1	CASSLWRVTEAFF
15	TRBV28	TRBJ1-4	CASSQNRGRAEKLFF
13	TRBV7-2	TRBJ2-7	CASSPRLQREQYF
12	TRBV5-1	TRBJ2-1	CASRLSGEEQFF
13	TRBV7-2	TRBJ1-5	CASSFVGNQPQHF
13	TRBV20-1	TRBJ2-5	CSARGLGTETQYF
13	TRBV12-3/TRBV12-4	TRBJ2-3	CASSLGVSDTQYF
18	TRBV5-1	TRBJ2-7	CASSSQRWGRGLTYEQYF
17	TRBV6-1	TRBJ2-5	CASSRRTSGVALETQYF
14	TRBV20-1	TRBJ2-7	CSARVRALGYEQYF
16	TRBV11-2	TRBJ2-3	CASSLETSGSTDTQYF
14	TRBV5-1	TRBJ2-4	CASSPTTSGAFQYF
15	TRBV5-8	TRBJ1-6	CASRPTDRGHSPLHF
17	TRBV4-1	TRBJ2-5	CASSQDLWGQHQETQYF
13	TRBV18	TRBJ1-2	CASSGQGVRGYTF
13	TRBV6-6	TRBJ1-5	CASTVGSNQPQHF
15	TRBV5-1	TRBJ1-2	CASKRGQGWIYGYTF
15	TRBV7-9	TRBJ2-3	CASGPRGFGTDTQYF
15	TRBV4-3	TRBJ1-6	CASSQGAGINSPLHF